The clone carrying this T cell receptor beta chain was found many times. This CDR3 has 12 amino acids. Trimming stripped 3 bases from V and 7 bases from J, with 7 bases between. CDR1 is DFQATT and CDR2 is SNEGSKA in the germline V gene (reference sequence). TCRdb re-called the 5' RACE reads through MiXCR, storing one row per CDR3 protein. This sample carries approximately 110,000 distinct CDR3 sequences, roughly 6.7% of them seen once, and the ten largest clones take about 2.7%. The source of the sample is a study of T cells after yellow fever vaccination. The input for sequencing was CD4+ T cells sorted from PBMCs, taken more than 8 days after the first yellow fever vaccination. The chain carries TRBV20-1 and TRBJ1-6, with no clear D. This receptor was identified in a man between 18 and 29 years old who received the YFV17D yellow fever vaccine. The CDR3 coding sequence is TGCAGTGCTAGTCTCAGGAATTCACCCCTCCACTTT. It translates to CSASLRNSPLHF.